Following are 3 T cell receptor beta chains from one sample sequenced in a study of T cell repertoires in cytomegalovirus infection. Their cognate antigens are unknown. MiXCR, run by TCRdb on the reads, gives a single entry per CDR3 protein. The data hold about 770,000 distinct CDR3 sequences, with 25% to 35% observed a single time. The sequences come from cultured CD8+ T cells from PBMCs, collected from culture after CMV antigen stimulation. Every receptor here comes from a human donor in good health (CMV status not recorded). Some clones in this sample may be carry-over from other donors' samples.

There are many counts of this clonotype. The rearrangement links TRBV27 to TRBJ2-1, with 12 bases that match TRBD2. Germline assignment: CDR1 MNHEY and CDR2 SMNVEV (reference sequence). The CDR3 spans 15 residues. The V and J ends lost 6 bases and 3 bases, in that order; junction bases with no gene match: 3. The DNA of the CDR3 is TGTGCCAGCAGAGAACTAGCGGGGGGCTACAATGAGCAGTTCTTC. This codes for CASRELAGGYNEQFF.

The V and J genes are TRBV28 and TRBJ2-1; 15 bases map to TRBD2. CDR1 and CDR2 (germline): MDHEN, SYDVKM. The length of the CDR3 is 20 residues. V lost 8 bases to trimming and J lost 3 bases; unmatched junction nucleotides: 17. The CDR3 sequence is CASALSTGTSGGTNYNEQFF. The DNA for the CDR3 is TGTGCCAGCGCACTCTCTACCGGGACTAGCGGGGGGACCAACTACAATGAGCAGTTCTTC.

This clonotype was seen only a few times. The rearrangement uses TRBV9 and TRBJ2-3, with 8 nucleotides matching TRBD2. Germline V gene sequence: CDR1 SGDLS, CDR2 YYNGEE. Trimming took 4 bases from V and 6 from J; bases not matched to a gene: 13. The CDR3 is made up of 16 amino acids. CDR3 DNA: TGTGCCAGCAGCCCATGGAGCGGGGGTGCGACGGATACGCAGTATTTT. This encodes CASSPWSGGATDTQYF.